One sample yielded the 32 T cell receptor beta chains listed below, sequenced in a study of prognosis after radiotherapy for stage I lung cancer. Amplicons of TCR beta CDR3 were generated from genomic DNA by two-round multiplex PCR. Round-one PCR had primers specific to each TRBV and TRBJ gene. TCRdb re-derived calls from the multiplex PCR reads in MiXCR, one entry per CDR3 protein. The data show around 21,000 distinct CDR3 sequences, around half seen once. This sample comprised PBMCs, obtained before or after stereotactic body radiation therapy (not recorded which). These receptors all come from a donor at least 50 years old with non-small cell lung cancer.

Note on this clonotype: One junction end does not reproduce the germline sequence, and a read error may be involved. The rearrangement uses TRBV5-1 and TRBJ2-1; D perhaps matches TRBD1 (6 bases). Germline CDR1 and CDR2: SGHRS and YFSETQ. The CDR3 has 17 amino acids. CDR3 sequence (DNA): TGCGCCAGCATCTTGGTTTCAGGGGATCCGGTTTTGAATGAGCAGTTCTTC. Protein: CASILVSGDPVLNEQFF.

This clonotype has at least ten counts. J is TRBJ1-1 and V is TRBV6-5; no definite D call. The CDR3 loop spans 16 amino acids. In germline, CDR1 is MNHEY, CDR2 SVGAGI. V was trimmed by 2 bases and J by 1 base, leaving 14 bases between them. CDR3 in amino acids: CASSYLSISENTEAFF. As DNA, the CDR3 is TGTGCCAGCAGTTACCTTTCTATTTCGGAGAACACTGAAGCTTTCTTT.

On this clonotype itself: As the CDR3 is not closed by the conserved phenylalanine or tryptophan, this likely results from a read error. This rearrangement joins TRBV11-2 to TRBJ2-7; D is ambiguous. CDR1 SGHAT and CDR2 FQNNGV come from the germline V gene. Deletions cut 5 bases from V and 5 bases from J, with 16 bases between. The CDR3 covers 14 residues. This chain's CDR3 is CASSPGWAIHEQYS. The DNA of the CDR3 is TGTGCCAGCAGCCCCGGGTGGGCTATACACGAGCAGTACTCC.

This chain uses TRBV28 with TRBJ1-1, with a weak D call TRBD1 (5 bases). Per the germline V gene, CDR1 is MDHEN and CDR2 is SYDVKM. The CDR3 loop spans 14 amino acids. The V gene lost 7 bases and the J gene lost 0 bases, with 12 bases spanning the gap. The CDR3 protein is CASKMTELNTEAFF. CDR3 bases: TGTGCCAGCAAAATGACAGAACTGAACACTGAAGCTTTCTTT.

This rearrangement joins TRBV2 to TRBJ1-1, with D unclear. The CDR3 has 15 residues. In germline, CDR1 is SNHLY, CDR2 FYNNEI. The V end lost 3 bases, the J end lost 4 bases, and 15 bases lay between the germline ends. As DNA, the CDR3 is TGTGCCAGCAGTGAGGAAGGGTCGGTAGGCACTGAAGCTTTCTTT. This gives the protein CASSEEGSVGTEAFF. The variable domain in full, with the rest retrieved from reference TRBV2 and TRBJ1-1, is EPEVTQTPSHQVTQMGQEVILRCVPISNHLYFYWYRQILGQKVEFLVSFYNNEISEKSEIFDDQFSVERPDGSNFTLKIRSTKLEDSAMYFCASSEEGSVGTEAFFGQGTRLTVV.

Within the sample, this clonotype is medium-sized. The chain joins TRBV5-1 to TRBJ2-2; 14 positions match TRBD2. With 7 bases clipped from V and 5 bases from J, the junction kept 7 bases outside the gene matches. Looked up from germline, CDR1 is SGHRS and CDR2 is YFSETQ. The CDR3 has 16 amino acids. The CDR3 protein is CASHTGLAGVTGELFF. DNA for the CDR3: TGCGCCAGCCATACGGGACTAGCGGGAGTTACCGGGGAGCTGTTTTTT.

This clonotype was found many times. The V call is TRBV20-1, the J call TRBJ2-3; 9 bases are shared with TRBD1. The CDR3 is 16 residues long. The V gene's germline CDR1 is DFQATT and CDR2 SNEGSKA (reference sequence). The V segment lost 0 bases and the J segment 8 bases; nucleotides outside the gene matches: 12. In DNA form, the CDR3 reads TGCAGTGCTAGAGAAGAACGGACAGGGGACGATTTTACGCAGTATTTT. Its translation: CSAREERTGDDFTQYF.

Of note for this clonotype: This sequence is one base from a far larger clone and is likely a read error. This CDR3 reads CASSYPTGTPDYEQYF. The DNA for the CDR3 is TGTGCCAGCAGTTACCCTACCGGGACTCCCGACTACGAGCAGTACTTC. The rearrangement uses TRBV6-9 and TRBJ2-7; TRBD2 might be the D (6 bases). Trimming left V 3 bases short and J 3 bases short, with 18 bases between. The germline V gene encodes CDR1 MNHGY and CDR2 SVAAGI. The CDR3 is made up of 16 amino acids.

As for this clonotype: One base away lies a much larger clone, so this may be a sequencing read error. The DNA of the CDR3 is TGCGCCAGCAAGGGACAGTCAAGTTGGGACACTGAAGCTTTCTTT. This codes for CASKGQSSWDTEAFF. The rearrangement joins TRBV5-1 to TRBJ1-1; 7 nucleotides agree with TRBD1. The CDR3 is made up of 15 amino acids. J was trimmed by 3 bases and V by 6 bases; bases with no gene match: 11. Germline V gives CDR1 SGHRS, CDR2 YFSETQ.

This clonotype was detected many times. J is TRBJ1-2 and V is TRBV5-4; TRBD1 might be the D (6 bases). Germline V lookup: CDR1 SGHNT, CDR2 YYREEE (reference sequence). The CDR3 covers 15 residues. Between the trimmed V and J ends, which lost 5 bases and 4 bases, there was a span of 18 bases. The CDR3 DNA reads as TGTGCCAGCAGAACCCAGGGGACGCAATTCTATGGCTACACCTTC. It translates to CASRTQGTQFYGYTF. Variable domain in full (rest from reference TRBV5-4 and TRBJ1-2): ETGVTQSPTHLIKTRGQQVTLRCSSQSGHNTVSWYQQALGQGPQFIFQYYREEENGRGNFPPRFSGLQFPNYSSELNVNALELDDSALYLCASRTQGTQFYGYTFGSGTRLTVV.

On this clonotype itself: A read error is likely here: a far larger clone is one base away. This chain uses TRBV6-4 with TRBJ2-7; 7 nucleotides line up with TRBD1. V trimming: 7 bases; J trimming: 4 bases; junction bases outside the gene matches: 13. The CDR3 extends over 15 amino acids. Germline loops: CDR1 MRHNA, CDR2 SNTAGT. CDR3 DNA: TGTGCCAGCATTGTTTCTGGGGGACAGCTATACGAGCAGTACTTC. It encodes CASIVSGGQLYEQYF.

This sequence joins TRBV20-1 and TRBJ2-7; D may match TRBD1 or TRBD2 (6 bases each). CDR3 length equals 12 residues. V lost 8 bases, J lost 5 bases, and 16 bases lay in between. Germline lookup yields CDR1 DFQATT and CDR2 SNEGSKA (reference sequence). In DNA form, the CDR3 reads TGCAGTTCTCCTAGGGGGGCCCACGAGCAGTACTTC. Translating it yields CSSPRGAHEQYF.

As for this clonotype: A much larger clone differs by one base, so this may be a read error. The gene calls are TRBV5-1 and TRBJ2-5; D possibly uses TRBD1 or TRBD2 (5 bases each). The CDR3 is 15 residues long. Germline V CDR1 and CDR2: SGHRS, YFSETQ. The CDR3 sequence: CASSLEGPPEGTHYF. For the CDR3, the DNA is TGCGCCAGCAGCTTGGAAGGCCCCCCAGAGGGGACCCATTACTTC.

This clonotype was seen at least ten times. The germline gene is not matched at one end of the junction; a read error may be the cause. The rearrangement uses TRBV7-7 and TRBJ2-7; 7 bases map to TRBD2. The CDR3 is 14 amino acids. CDR1 and CDR2 from the germline V gene are SSHAT and FNYEAQ (reference sequence). CDR3 nucleotide sequence: TGTGCTAGCAGCCCCGGGACTAACTCCTACGAGCAGTACTTC. It yields the protein CASSPGTNSYEQYF.

Many counts were recorded for this clonotype. The rearrangement links TRBV28 to TRBJ2-1; D may be TRBD1 (6 bases). V lost 5 bases, J lost 7 bases, and 18 bases lay in between. Germline V gene sequence: CDR1 MDHEN, CDR2 SYDVKM. The CDR3 has 15 residues. CDR3 DNA: TGTGCCAGCAGTCCACGAACAGGGAGAAGAAATGAGCAGTTCTTC. Translated: CASSPRTGRRNEQFF.

Remarks on this clonotype: A far larger clone is off by one base, so a read error is likely. The V and J genes are TRBV7-9 and TRBJ2-1; TRBD2 aligns across 9 bases. Germline loops: CDR1 SEHNR, CDR2 FQNEAQ (reference sequence). The length of the CDR3 is 15 residues. CDR3 DNA: TGTGCCAGCATCTTAAGTAGCGGGGGCCACAATGAGCAGTTCTTC. It codes for CASILSSGGHNEQFF.

There are many counts of this clonotype. The chain uses TRBV5-4 and TRBJ2-7, with 10 bases aligning to TRBD1. The germline gives CDR1 SGHNT, CDR2 YYREEE (reference sequence). After removal of 5 bases from V and 2 bases from J, the junction contained 4 bases not matched to a gene. This CDR3 has 14 residues. The chain's CDR3 is CASSKTGGTYEQYF. CDR3 in DNA: TGTGCCAGCAGTAAGACAGGGGGCACCTACGAGCAGTACTTC.

This clonotype is termed medium-sized (0.01 to 0.1%). J is TRBJ1-3 and V is TRBV28, with TRBD1 matching over 8 bases. Trimming took 6 bases from V and 2 from J; bases not matched to a gene: 6. The CDR3 is 15 residues long. Germline CDR1 MDHEN, CDR2 SYDVKM. The CDR3 nucleotides are TGTGCCAGCAGCCGGGACAGGATCCCTGGAAACACCATATATTTT. Translation: CASSRDRIPGNTIYF.

This clonotype is deemed medium-sized. The genes are TRBV30 and TRBJ1-6; D might be TRBD1 (6 bases). CDR1 GTSNPN and CDR2 SVGIG come from the germline V gene (reference sequence). The CDR3 is made up of 14 amino acids. Between the trimmed V and J ends, which lost 0 bases and 9 bases, there was a span of 12 bases. The CDR3 DNA reads as TGTGCCTGGAGTGTGACTACAGGGACTTCACCCCTCCACTTT. This translates into CAWSVTTGTSPLHF.

V is TRBV12-3 or TRBV12-4 and J is TRBJ1-2; the D gene is possibly TRBD1 (6 bases). The CDR3 totals 14 residues. V was trimmed by 6 bases and J by 3 bases, leaving 14 bases between them. For the CDR3, the DNA is TGTGCCAGCAGCTACAGGGTATTCGACTATGGCTACACCTTC. It encodes CASSYRVFDYGYTF.

The chain couples TRBV7-9 to TRBJ1-4, with D tentatively TRBD1 (6 bases). CDR1 and CDR2 from the germline V gene are SEHNR and FQNEAQ (reference sequence). Between the trimmed V and J ends, which lost 3 bases and 3 bases, there was a span of 14 bases. The CDR3 runs 16 residues. CDR3 loop: CASSFGGSLSNEKLFF. The CDR3, as DNA: TGTGCCAGCAGCTTCGGGGGCTCGCTCTCTAATGAAAAACTGTTTTTT.

The CDR3 spells CSARDGLAGSYEQYF. The CDR3 bases are TGCAGTGCTAGAGATGGACTAGCGGGATCCTACGAGCAGTACTTC. The chain joins TRBV20-1 to TRBJ2-7; 12 nucleotides agree with TRBD2. From germline, CDR1 is DFQATT and CDR2 SNEGSKA (reference sequence). This CDR3 spans 15 amino acids. J lost 1 base, V lost 0 bases, and 1 base had no gene match.

This clonotype was detected many times. The chain recombines TRBV5-4 with TRBJ2-1, with TRBD2 identical over 14 bases. Germline V gene sequence: CDR1 SGHNT, CDR2 YYREEE (reference sequence). V lost 3 bases and J lost 5; bases outside the gene matches: 4. The CDR3 is 16 residues long. CDR3 sequence: CASSSSGLAGDNEQFF. The CDR3 DNA sequence: TGTGCCAGCAGCTCCTCGGGACTAGCGGGAGACAATGAGCAGTTCTTC.

By share of the sample, this clonotype is medium-sized. V and J are TRBV19 and TRBJ1-6, with D possibly being TRBD1 (5 bases). The ends were cut back, 7 bases at V and 9 bases at J, with 13 bases in the middle. CDR1 and CDR2 from the germline V gene are LNHDA and SQIVND (reference sequence). This CDR3 contains 13 residues. The CDR3 spells CASMGDLTSPLHF. DNA of the CDR3: TGTGCCAGTATGGGGGACCTAACTTCACCCCTCCACTTT. Looking up the rest from reference TRBV19 and TRBJ1-6 gives the full variable domain: DGGITQSPKYLFRKEGQNVTLSCEQNLNHDAMYWYRQDPGQGLRLIYYSQIVNDFQKGDIAEGYSVSREKKESFPLTVTSAQKNPTAFYLCASMGDLTSPLHFGNGTRLTVT.

Turning to this clonotype: A read error likely explains this, since a far larger clone differs by one base. The chain links TRBV6-4 to TRBJ2-7; the D gene is possibly TRBD2 (6 bases). Germline CDR1 MRHNA, CDR2 SNTAGT. This CDR3 contains 12 residues. The CDR3 sequence: CDSGRTSYEQYF. CDR3 DNA sequence: TGTGACAGCGGGCGGACGAGCTACGAGCAGTACTTC.

This clonotype was seen repeatedly, ten times or more. The chain employs TRBV5-8 and TRBJ1-4; D gene uncertain. Germline V gene lookup returns CDR1 SGHTS and CDR2 YDEGEE. CDR3 length equals 15 residues. V lost 0 bases, J lost 4 bases, and 10 bases lay in between. The CDR3 region is CASSLGKTYNEKLFF. The CDR3 nucleotides read TGTGCCAGCAGCTTGGGCAAAACTTATAATGAAAAACTGTTTTTT.

About this clonotype itself: At one of its ends the junction is not consistent with the germline gene, which may arise from a read error. The chain joins TRBV20-1 to TRBJ2-3; perhaps D is TRBD1 or TRBD2 (5 bases each). This CDR3 region has 14 residues. The V gene's germline CDR1 is DFQATT and CDR2 SNEGSKA (reference sequence). Written as DNA, the CDR3 is TGCAGTTCTAGATTGTCGGGACCCACAGATACGCAGTATTTT. Amino acid sequence: CSSRLSGPTDTQYF.

This clonotype has at least ten counts. The chain recombines TRBV5-1 with TRBJ2-5; 7 nucleotides align to TRBD2. This CDR3 has 13 amino acids. Germline CDR1 reads SGHRS; CDR2 reads YFSETQ. Trimming took 0 bases from V and 5 from J; bases not matched to a gene: 1. In nucleotides, the CDR3 is TGCGCCAGCAGCTTGGGGGGGGGTGAGACCCAGTACTTC. Translated, it gives CASSLGGGETQYF.

This clonotype came up many times. V and J are TRBV20-1 and TRBJ2-3, with unresolved D. Trimming removed 3 bases from V and 6 bases from J, with 10 bases in between. Per the germline V gene, CDR1 is DFQATT and CDR2 is SNEGSKA (reference sequence). The CDR3 covers 12 residues. CDR3 in DNA: TGCAGTGCTAGGTTCTCTGGTGATACGCAGTATTTT. Its protein is CSARFSGDTQYF.

The CDR3 DNA is TGTGCCAGCGATGAGGGGCAGCCTTTCAACTATGGCTACACCTTC. Protein sequence: CASDEGQPFNYGYTF. The chain joins TRBV6-2 or TRBV6-3 to TRBJ1-2, with D possibly being TRBD1 (5 bases). Trimming pared 8 bases from V and 2 bases from J, leaving 18 bases between. The CDR3 extends over 15 amino acids. Germline V CDR1 and CDR2: MNHEY, SVGEGT.

This clonotype was recorded a few times. A much larger clone is a single base away; this may be a read error. V usage is TRBV5-1 and J usage is TRBJ1-1, with D possibly being TRBD1 (6 bases). The CDR3 extends over 15 amino acids. Trimming pared 9 bases from V and 4 bases from J, leaving 22 bases between. Looked up from germline, CDR1 is SGHRS and CDR2 is YFSETQ. CDR3 loop: CAITMGAGLGTEAFF. The CDR3 region has the DNA TGCGCCATCACCATGGGGGCAGGCCTCGGCACTGAAGCTTTCTTT.

V is TRBV19 and J is TRBJ1-1, with D possibly TRBD1 on 5 matching bases. The germline CDR1 and CDR2 sequences are LNHDA and SQIVND (reference sequence). Trimming cost V 8 bases and J 2 bases, with 15 bases left between them. The CDR3 is made up of 14 amino acids. The CDR3: CASGIRGSNTEAFF. The CDR3 bases are TGTGCCAGTGGGATACGGGGGTCCAACACTGAAGCTTTCTTT.